The text below deals with one T cell receptor (beta chain). This specimen belongs to a study of blood T cell repertoires in COVID-19. Study overall: Nucleic acid was either cDNA or gDNA, and it came from T cells, B-cell-depleted T cells, or PBMCs.

Sequencing was performed with immunoSEQ multiplex PCR; in TCRdb, only in-frame clones are kept and a portion is missing. The repertoire has some 410,000 clones, roughly 88% of them found once; the top ten carry approximately 1%. Germline CDR1 is SGHRS and CDR2 is YFSETQ. The V gene lost 3 bases and the J gene lost 0 bases, with 16 bases spanning the gap. The CDR3 is 16 amino acids. This receptor was taken from a woman aged 25 to 39 with acute COVID-19. The chain has TRBV5-1 and TRBJ2-7, with a weak D call TRBD2 (5 bases). Specimen: PBMCs or T cells enriched from blood (not recorded which). The CDR3 region is CASSSGTSRSSYEQYF. The CDR3 bases are TGCGCCAGCAGCTCGGGAACTTCCAGGAGCTCCTACGAGCAGTACTTC.